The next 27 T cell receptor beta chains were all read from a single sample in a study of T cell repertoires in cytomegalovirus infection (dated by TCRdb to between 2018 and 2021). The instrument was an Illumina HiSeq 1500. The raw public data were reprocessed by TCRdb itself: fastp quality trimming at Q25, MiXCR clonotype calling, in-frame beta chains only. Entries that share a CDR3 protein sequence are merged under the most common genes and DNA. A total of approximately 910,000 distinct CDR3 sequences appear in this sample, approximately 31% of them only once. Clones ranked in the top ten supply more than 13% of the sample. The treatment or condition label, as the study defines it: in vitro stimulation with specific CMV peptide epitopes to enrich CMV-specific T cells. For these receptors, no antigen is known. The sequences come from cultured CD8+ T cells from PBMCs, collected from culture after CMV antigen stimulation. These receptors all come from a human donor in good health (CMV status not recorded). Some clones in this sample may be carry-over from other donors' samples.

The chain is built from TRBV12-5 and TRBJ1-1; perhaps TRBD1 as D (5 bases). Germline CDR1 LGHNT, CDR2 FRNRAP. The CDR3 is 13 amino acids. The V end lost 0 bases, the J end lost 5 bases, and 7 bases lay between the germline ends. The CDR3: CASGLVWGTEAFF. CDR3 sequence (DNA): TGTGCTAGTGGTTTGGTATGGGGGACTGAAGCTTTCTTT.

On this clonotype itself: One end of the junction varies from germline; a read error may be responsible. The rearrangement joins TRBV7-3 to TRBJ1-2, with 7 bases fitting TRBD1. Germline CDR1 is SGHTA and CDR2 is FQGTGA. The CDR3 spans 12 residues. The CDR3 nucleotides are TGTACCAGCAGCCCAGGGGGGGACGGCTACACCTTC. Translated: CTSSPGGDGYTF.

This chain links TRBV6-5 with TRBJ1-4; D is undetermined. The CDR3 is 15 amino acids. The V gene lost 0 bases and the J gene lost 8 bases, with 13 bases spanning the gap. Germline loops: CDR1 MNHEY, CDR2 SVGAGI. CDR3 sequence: CASSYSSPNSEKLFF. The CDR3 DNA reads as TGTGCCAGCAGTTACTCGAGCCCCAATAGCGAAAAACTGTTTTTT.

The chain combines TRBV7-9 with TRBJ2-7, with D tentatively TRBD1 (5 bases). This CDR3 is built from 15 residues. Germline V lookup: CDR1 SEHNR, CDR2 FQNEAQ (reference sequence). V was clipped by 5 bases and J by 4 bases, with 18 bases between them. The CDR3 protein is CASSGQDKRAYEQYF. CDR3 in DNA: TGTGCCAGCAGCGGCCAGGACAAGCGCGCTTACGAGCAGTACTTC.

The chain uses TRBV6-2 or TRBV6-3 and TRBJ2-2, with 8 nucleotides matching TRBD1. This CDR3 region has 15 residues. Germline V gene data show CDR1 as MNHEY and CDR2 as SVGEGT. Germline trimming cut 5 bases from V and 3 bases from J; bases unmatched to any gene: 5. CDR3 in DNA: TGTGCCAGCAGTCCATTGGACAGGGACACCGGGGAGCTGTTTTTT. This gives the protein CASSPLDRDTGELFF.

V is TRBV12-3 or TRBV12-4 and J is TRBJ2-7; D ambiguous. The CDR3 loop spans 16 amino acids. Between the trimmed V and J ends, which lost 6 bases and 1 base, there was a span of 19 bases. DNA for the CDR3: TGTGCCAGCAGCTCCGTAGAGTCGGTGGGGTCCTACGAGCAGTACTTC. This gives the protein CASSSVESVGSYEQYF.

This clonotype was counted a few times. The CDR3 region is CSARVGHNYGYTF. CDR3 nucleotide sequence: TGCAGTGCTAGGGTTGGACACAACTATGGCTACACCTTC. V usage is TRBV20-1 and J usage is TRBJ1-2; D might be TRBD1 (5 bases). The germline V and J ends were trimmed by 3 bases and 2 bases, with 10 bases remaining between them. Germline V gives CDR1 DFQATT, CDR2 SNEGSKA (reference sequence). The CDR3 has 13 amino acids.

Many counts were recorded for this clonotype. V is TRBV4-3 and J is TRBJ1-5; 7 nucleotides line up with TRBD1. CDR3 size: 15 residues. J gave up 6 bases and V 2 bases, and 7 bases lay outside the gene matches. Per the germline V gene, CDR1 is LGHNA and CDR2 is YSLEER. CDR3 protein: CASSQTGDEAQPQHF. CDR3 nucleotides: TGCGCCAGCAGCCAAACAGGGGACGAGGCTCAGCCCCAGCATTTT.

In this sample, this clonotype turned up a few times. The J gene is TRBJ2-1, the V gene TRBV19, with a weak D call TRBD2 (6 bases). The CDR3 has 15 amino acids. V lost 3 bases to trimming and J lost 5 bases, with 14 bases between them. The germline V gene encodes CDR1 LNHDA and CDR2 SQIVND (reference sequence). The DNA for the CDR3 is TGTGCCAGTAGTATGGGACTCTACTCACACAATGAGCAGTTCTTC. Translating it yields CASSMGLYSHNEQFF.

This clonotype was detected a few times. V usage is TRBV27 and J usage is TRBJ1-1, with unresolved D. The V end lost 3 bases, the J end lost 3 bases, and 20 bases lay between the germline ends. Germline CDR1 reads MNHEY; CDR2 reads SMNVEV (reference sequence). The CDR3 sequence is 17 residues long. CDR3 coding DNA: TGTGCCAGCAGTTTGGGAGGGCCCCCTGGATGGGACACTGAAGCTTTCTTT. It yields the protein CASSLGGPPGWDTEAFF.

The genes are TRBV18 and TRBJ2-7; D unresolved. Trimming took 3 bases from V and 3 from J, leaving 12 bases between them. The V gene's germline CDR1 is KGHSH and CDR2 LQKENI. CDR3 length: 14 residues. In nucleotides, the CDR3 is TGTGCCAGCTCACCTTTTCCACTGAACTACGAGCAGTACTTC. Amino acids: CASSPFPLNYEQYF. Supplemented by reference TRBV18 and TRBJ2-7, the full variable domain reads NAGVMQNPRHLVRRRGQEARLRCSPMKGHSHVYWYRQLPEEGLKFMVYLQKENIIDESGMPKERFSAEFPKEGPSILRIQQVVRGDSAAYFCASSPFPLNYEQYFGPGTRLTVT.

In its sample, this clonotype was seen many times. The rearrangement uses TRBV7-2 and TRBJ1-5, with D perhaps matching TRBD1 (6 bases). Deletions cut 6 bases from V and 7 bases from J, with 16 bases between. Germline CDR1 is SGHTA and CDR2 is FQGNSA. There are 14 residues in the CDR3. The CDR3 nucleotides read TGTGCCAGCAGTCCACAGGGAGCGTTCCAGCCCCAGCATTTT. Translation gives CASSPQGAFQPQHF.

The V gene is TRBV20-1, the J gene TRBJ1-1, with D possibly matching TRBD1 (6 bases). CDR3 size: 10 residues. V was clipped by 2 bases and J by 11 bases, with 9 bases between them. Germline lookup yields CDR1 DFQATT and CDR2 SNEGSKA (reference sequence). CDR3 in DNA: TGCAGTGCTAGATACAGGGCGGCTTTCTTT. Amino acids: CSARYRAAFF.

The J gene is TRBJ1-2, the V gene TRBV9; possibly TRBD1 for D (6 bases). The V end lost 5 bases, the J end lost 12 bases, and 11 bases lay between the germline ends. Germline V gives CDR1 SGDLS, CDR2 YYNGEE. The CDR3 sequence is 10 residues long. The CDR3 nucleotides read TGTGCCAGCAGTGAGGGGGACCACACCTTC. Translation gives CASSEGDHTF. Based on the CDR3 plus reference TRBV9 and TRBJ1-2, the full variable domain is DSGVTQTPKHLITATGQRVTLRCSPRSGDLSVYWYQQSLDQGLQFLIQYYNGEERAKGNILERFSAQQFPDLHSELNLSSLELGDSALYFCASSEGDHTFGSGTRLTVV.

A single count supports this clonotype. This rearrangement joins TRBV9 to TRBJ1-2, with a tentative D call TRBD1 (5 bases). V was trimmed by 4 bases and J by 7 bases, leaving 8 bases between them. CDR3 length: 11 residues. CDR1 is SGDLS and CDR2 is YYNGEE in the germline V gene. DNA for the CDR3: TGTGCCAGCAGCTCCAGGGTTGGCTACACCTTC. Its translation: CASSSRVGYTF.

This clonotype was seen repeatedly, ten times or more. The CDR3 spells CATSSPGQGSYNEQFF. The CDR3 DNA reads as TGTGCCACCAGCAGTCCAGGACAGGGCTCCTACAATGAGCAGTTCTTC. The V call is TRBV15, the J call TRBJ2-1, with 8 bases matching TRBD1. There are 16 residues in the CDR3. Germline assignment: CDR1 LNHNV and CDR2 YYDKDF (reference sequence). With 3 bases clipped from V and 0 bases from J, the junction kept 4 bases outside the gene matches.

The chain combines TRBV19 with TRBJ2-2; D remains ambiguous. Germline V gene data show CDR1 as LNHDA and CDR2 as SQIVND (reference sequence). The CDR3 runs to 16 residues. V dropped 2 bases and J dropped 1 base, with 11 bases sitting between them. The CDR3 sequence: CASSIRALKNTGELFF. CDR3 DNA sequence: TGTGCCAGTAGTATAAGGGCACTGAAGAACACCGGGGAGCTGTTTTTT.

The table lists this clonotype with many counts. As DNA, the CDR3 is TGTGCCAGCAGCGGCCAACTAGCGGGGGAAGAGACCCAGTACTTC. Encoded protein: CASSGQLAGEETQYF. The rearrangement joins TRBV7-9 to TRBJ2-5, with 11 bases fitting TRBD2. The CDR3 length is 15 residues. Germline V gene lookup returns CDR1 SEHNR and CDR2 FQNEAQ (reference sequence). V was clipped by 5 bases and J by 3 bases; unmatched bases: 5. The full variable domain, with the rest looked up from reference TRBV7-9 and TRBJ2-5, is DTGVSQNPRHKITKRGQNVTFRCDPISEHNRLYWYRQTLGQGPEFLTYFQNEAQLEKSRLLSDRFSAERPKGSFSTLEIQRTEQGDSAMYLCASSGQLAGEETQYFGPGTRLLVL.

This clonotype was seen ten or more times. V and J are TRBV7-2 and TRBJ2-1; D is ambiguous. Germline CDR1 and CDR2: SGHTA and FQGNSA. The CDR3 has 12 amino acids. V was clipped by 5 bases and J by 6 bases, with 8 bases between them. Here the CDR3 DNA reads TGTGCCAGCAGCCCTACACGCAATGAGCAGTTCTTC. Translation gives CASSPTRNEQFF.

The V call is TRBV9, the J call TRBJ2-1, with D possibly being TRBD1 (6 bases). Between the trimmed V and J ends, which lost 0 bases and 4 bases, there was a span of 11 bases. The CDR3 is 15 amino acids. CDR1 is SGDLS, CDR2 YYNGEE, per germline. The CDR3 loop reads CASSVDRDLYNEQFF. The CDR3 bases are TGTGCCAGCAGCGTAGACAGGGACCTTTACAATGAGCAGTTCTTC.

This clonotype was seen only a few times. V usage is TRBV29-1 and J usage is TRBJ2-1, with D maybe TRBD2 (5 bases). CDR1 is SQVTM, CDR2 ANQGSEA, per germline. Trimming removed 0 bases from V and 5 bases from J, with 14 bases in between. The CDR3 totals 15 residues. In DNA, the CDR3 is TGCAGCGTTGAAGATGAAGACTATTTTAACAATGAGCAGTTCTTC. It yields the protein CSVEDEDYFNNEQFF.

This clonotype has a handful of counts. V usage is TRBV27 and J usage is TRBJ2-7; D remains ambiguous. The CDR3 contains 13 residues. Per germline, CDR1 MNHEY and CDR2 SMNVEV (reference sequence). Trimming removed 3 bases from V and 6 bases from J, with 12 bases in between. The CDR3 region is CASSLRQSGEQYF. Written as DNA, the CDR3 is TGTGCCAGCAGTTTGAGGCAGTCGGGCGAGCAGTACTTC.

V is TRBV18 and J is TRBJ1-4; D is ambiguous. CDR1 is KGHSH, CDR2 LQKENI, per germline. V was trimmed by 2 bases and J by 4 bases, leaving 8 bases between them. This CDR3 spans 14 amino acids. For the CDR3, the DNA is TGTGCCAGCTCACCAGCACCGTATAATGAAAAACTGTTTTTT. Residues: CASSPAPYNEKLFF.

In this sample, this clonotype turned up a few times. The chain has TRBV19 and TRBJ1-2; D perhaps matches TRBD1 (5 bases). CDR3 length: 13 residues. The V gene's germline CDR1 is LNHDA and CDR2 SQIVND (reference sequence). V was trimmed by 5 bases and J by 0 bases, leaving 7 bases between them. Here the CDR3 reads CASSWTPNYGYTF. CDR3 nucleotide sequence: TGTGCCAGTAGTTGGACACCTAACTATGGCTACACCTTC.

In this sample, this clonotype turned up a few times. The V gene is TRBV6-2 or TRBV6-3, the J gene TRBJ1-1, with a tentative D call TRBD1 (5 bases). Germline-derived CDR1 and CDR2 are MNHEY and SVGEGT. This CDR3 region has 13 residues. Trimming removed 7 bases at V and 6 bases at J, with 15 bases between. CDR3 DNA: TGTGCCAGCACCTACATTGGGGCGGCTGAAGCTTTCTTT. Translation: CASTYIGAAEAFF.

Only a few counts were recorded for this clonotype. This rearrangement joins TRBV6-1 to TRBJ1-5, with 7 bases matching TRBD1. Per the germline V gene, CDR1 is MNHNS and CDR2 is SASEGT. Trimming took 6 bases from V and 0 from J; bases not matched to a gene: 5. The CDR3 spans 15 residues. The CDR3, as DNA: TGTGCCAGCAGGGGGGGGACAGATAGCAATCAGCCCCAGCATTTT. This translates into CASRGGTDSNQPQHF.

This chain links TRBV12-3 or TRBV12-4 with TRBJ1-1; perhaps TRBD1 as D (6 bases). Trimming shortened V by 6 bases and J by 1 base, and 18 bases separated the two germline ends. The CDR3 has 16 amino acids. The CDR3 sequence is CASRRDTLGANTEAFF. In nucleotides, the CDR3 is TGTGCCAGCAGACGGGACACCCTGGGGGCGAACACTGAAGCTTTCTTT.